The clone carrying this T cell receptor (beta chain) was recorded only once. Assay: immunoSEQ multiplex PCR; the TCRdb copy retains only in-frame clones and omits some. The sample holds about 55,000 clones, around 74% seen once. The time point is: pretreatment peripheral blood. The data are from a study of PD-L1 blockade in urothelial cancer. Study-level background: There were a median of approximately 130,000 T cells in blood samples.

V was pared by 6 bases and J by 0 bases, with 14 bases of the junction left unmatched. CDR3 length: 18 amino acids. The germline V gene has CDR1 SGDLS and CDR2 YYNGEE. This sequence joins TRBV9 and TRBJ1-2; 10 nucleotides align to TRBD1. The sample here was PBMCs, taken around atezolizumab (anti-PD-L1) treatment. The sequence was collected from a man in his 70s with urothelial cancer. The CDR3 spells CASTSGQGGPITNYGYTF. In nucleotides, the CDR3 is TGTGCCAGCACCTCCGGACAGGGGGGACCCATAACTAACTATGGCTACACCTTC.